These 12 T cell receptor beta chains were all obtained from the same sample, sequenced in a study of blood T cell repertoires in COVID-19. Method: immunoSEQ multiplex PCR; TCRdb's copy keeps in-frame clones and lacks some. The table records roughly 200,000 clones, roughly 85% of them present only once. The sample was peripheral blood. All receptors derive from a human donor with active or convalescent COVID-19. The donor label of this sample is uncertain.

This chain joins TRBV18 and TRBJ2-2, with 15 bases that match TRBD2. Germline CDR1 and CDR2: KGHSH and LQKENI. J lost 7 bases, V lost 5 bases, and 14 bases had no gene match. The length of the CDR3 is 19 residues. CDR3 nucleotides: TGTGCCAGCTCAACGCAAACCCGGACTAGCGGGGGGGCCGGCGGGGAGCTGTTTTTT. Amino acids: CASSTQTRTSGGAGGELFF.

The rearrangement joins TRBV18 to TRBJ2-3, with TRBD1 identical over 9 bases. The CDR3 runs 15 residues. V lost 4 bases to trimming and J lost 0 bases; unmatched junction nucleotides: 2. In germline, CDR1 is KGHSH, CDR2 LQKENI. CDR3 sequence (DNA): TGTGCCAGCTCACGGACAGGGGCAAGCACAGATACGCAGTATTTT. It is translated as CASSRTGASTDTQYF.

This chain uses TRBV27 with TRBJ1-2; 10 bases fit TRBD1. The CDR3 extends over 15 amino acids. Germline CDR1 is MNHEY and CDR2 is SMNVEV (reference sequence). V trimming: 5 bases; J trimming: 6 bases; junction bases outside the gene matches: 9. The CDR3 here is CASSPRQGAKDGYTF. CDR3 bases: TGTGCCAGCAGTCCCCGACAGGGGGCTAAGGATGGCTACACCTTC.

This chain links TRBV11-2 with TRBJ2-3; the match to TRBD2 covers 8 bases. The germline gives CDR1 SGHAT, CDR2 FQNNGV. With 2 bases clipped from V and 5 bases from J, the junction kept 9 bases outside the gene matches. This CDR3 is 16 amino acids long. CDR3 DNA sequence: TGTGCCAGCAGCTTAAGTCCGCGGGGGGACAAAGATACGCAGTATTTT. The encoded protein is CASSLSPRGDKDTQYF.

The chain uses TRBV29-1 and TRBJ2-7, with TRBD2 matching 8 bases. The V segment lost 8 bases and the J segment 2 bases; nucleotides outside the gene matches: 17. The CDR3 has 16 residues. Germline V gene data show CDR1 as SQVTM and CDR2 as ANQGSEA. CDR3 sequence reads: CSIAGEASGLAYEQYF. CDR3 in DNA: TGCAGCATCGCAGGGGAGGCTAGCGGGCTTGCCTACGAGCAGTACTTC.

The gene calls are TRBV5-1 and TRBJ1-4; D is unresolved. In germline, CDR1 is SGHRS, CDR2 YFSETQ. Deletions cut 0 bases from V and 10 bases from J, with 7 bases between. CDR3 length equals 12 residues. The CDR3 DNA reads TGCGCCAGCAGCTTGGAGTCGGGAAAACTGTTTTTT. Its protein is CASSLESGKLFF.

This chain uses TRBV7-9 with TRBJ2-3; 7 nucleotides agree with TRBD1. The CDR3 loop spans 18 amino acids. After removal of 5 bases from V and 1 base from J, the junction contained 15 bases not matched to a gene. Germline CDR1 and CDR2: SEHNR and FQNEAQ (reference sequence). CDR3 sequence: CASSGPGLRGGRTDTQYF. The CDR3 DNA reads TGTGCCAGCAGCGGCCCGGGTCTGCGAGGGGGCCGCACAGATACGCAGTATTTT.

The rearrangement joins TRBV2 to TRBJ2-3; D not certain. CDR3 length: 14 residues. Looked up from germline, CDR1 is SNHLY and CDR2 is FYNNEI. V was cut by 1 base and J by 3 bases, with 8 bases left in between. The CDR3 nucleotides read TGTGCCAGCAGTGAAGGCGCTCCGACAGATACGCAGTATTTT. Its translation is CASSEGAPTDTQYF.

The chain joins TRBV9 to TRBJ1-3, with D possibly TRBD1 on 5 matching bases. V was trimmed by 4 bases and J by 0 bases, leaving 20 bases between them. Germline assignment: CDR1 SGDLS and CDR2 YYNGEE. This CDR3 comprises 18 residues. CDR3 residues: CASSHQGIQLHSGNTIYF. The CDR3 nucleotides are TGTGCCAGCAGCCATCAGGGCATCCAGCTCCACTCTGGAAACACCATATATTTT. The complete variable domain, with remaining parts taken from reference TRBV9 and TRBJ1-3, reads DSGVTQTPKHLITATGQRVTLRCSPRSGDLSVYWYQQSLDQGLQFLIQYYNGEERAKGNILERFSAQQFPDLHSELNLSSLELGDSALYFCASSHQGIQLHSGNTIYFGEGSWLTVV.

The V call is TRBV4-1, the J call TRBJ2-3; 11 bases agree with TRBD2. This CDR3 has 16 residues. The trim removed 0 bases at V and 5 bases at J, leaving 4 bases unmatched. Germline values: CDR1 MGHRA, CDR2 YSYEKL. CDR3 sequence: CASSQELAGALDTQYF. Written as DNA, the CDR3 is TGCGCCAGCAGCCAAGAACTAGCGGGGGCCCTAGATACGCAGTATTTT.

The gene calls are TRBV9 and TRBJ1-3, with D unresolved. In germline, CDR1 is SGDLS, CDR2 YYNGEE. The CDR3 covers 16 residues. Deletions cut 0 bases from V and 0 bases from J, with 10 bases between. The DNA of the CDR3 is TGTGCCAGCAGCGTAGTTCCCCTCAGCTCTGGAAACACCATATATTTT. Translating it yields CASSVVPLSSGNTIYF.

The chain has TRBV7-9 and TRBJ1-2; the match to TRBD1 covers 8 bases. The germline V gene has CDR1 SEHNR and CDR2 FQNEAQ (reference sequence). The CDR3 consists of 13 residues. V shed 5 bases and J 4 bases; nucleotides not matched to a gene: 3. CDR3 sequence (DNA): TGTGCCAGCAGCGCCGACAGGGGCTATGGCTACACCTTC. Encoded protein: CASSADRGYGYTF.